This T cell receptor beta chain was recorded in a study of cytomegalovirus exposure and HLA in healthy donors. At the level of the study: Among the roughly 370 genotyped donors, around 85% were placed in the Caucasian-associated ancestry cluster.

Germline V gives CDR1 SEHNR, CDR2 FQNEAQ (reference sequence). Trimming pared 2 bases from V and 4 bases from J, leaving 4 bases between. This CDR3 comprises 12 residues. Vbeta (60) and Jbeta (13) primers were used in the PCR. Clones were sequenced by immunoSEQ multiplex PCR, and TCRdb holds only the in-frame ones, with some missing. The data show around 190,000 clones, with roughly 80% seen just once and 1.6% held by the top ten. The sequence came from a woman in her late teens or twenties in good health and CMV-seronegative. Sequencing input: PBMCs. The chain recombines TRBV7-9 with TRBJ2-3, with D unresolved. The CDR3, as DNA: TGTGCCAGCAGCTTACGTCCAGATACGCAGTATTTT. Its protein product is CASSLRPDTQYF.